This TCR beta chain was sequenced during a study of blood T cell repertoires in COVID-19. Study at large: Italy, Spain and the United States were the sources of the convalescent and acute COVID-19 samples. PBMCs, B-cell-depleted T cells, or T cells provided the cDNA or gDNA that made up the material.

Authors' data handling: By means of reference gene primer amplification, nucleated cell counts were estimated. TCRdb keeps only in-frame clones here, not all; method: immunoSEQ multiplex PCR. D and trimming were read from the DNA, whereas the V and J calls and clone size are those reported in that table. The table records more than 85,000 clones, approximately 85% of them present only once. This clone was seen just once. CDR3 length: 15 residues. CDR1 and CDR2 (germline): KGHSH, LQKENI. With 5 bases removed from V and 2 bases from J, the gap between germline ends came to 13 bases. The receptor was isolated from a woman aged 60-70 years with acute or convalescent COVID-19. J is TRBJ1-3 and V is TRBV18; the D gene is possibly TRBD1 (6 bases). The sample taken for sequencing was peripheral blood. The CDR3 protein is CASSTDRPPGNTIYF. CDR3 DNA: TGTGCCAGCTCAACTGACAGGCCCCCTGGAAACACCATATATTTT.